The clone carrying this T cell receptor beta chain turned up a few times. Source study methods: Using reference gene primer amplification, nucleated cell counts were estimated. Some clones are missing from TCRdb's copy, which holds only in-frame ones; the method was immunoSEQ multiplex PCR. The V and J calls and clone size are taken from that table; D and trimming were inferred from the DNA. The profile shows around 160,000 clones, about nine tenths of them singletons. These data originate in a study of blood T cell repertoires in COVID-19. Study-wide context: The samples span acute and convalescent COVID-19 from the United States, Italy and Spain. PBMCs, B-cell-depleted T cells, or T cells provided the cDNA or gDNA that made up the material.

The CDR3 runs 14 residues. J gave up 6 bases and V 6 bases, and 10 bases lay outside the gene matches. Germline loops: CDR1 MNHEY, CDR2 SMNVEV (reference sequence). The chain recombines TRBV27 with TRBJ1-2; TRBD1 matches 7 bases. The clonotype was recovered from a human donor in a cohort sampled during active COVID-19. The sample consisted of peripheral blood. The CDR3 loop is CASRMTGRGHGYTF. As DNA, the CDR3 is TGTGCCAGCAGGATGACAGGGCGAGGCCATGGCTACACCTTC.